The TCR beta chain under discussion was sequenced for a study of blood T cell repertoires in COVID-19. As for the study in general: Sample material is recorded as cDNA or gDNA derived from T cells, B-cell-depleted T cells, or PBMCs.

The germline V gene has CDR1 LGHDT and CDR2 YNNKEL (reference sequence). Trimming took 6 bases from V and 4 from J; bases not matched to a gene: 1. The CDR3 length is 12 residues. Original analysis: Estimated nucleated cell counts came from reference gene primer amplification. Sequenced by immunoSEQ multiplex PCR; TCRdb stores in-frame clones only, minus some. The DNA gave D and trimming, while V, J and clone size come from that table. This sample has 130,000 or so clones; about 86% occur once, and the top ten carry approximately 2%. The rearrangement links TRBV3-1 (or the pseudogene TRBV3-2) to TRBJ1-1; 8 bases line up with TRBD1. The origin of this receptor is a woman aged 50 to 60 with acute or convalescent COVID-19. Sequencing was done on a sample of peripheral blood. The CDR3 nucleotides are TGTGCCAGCAGACAGGGGGGCACTGAAGCTTTCTTT. It translates to CASRQGGTEAFF.